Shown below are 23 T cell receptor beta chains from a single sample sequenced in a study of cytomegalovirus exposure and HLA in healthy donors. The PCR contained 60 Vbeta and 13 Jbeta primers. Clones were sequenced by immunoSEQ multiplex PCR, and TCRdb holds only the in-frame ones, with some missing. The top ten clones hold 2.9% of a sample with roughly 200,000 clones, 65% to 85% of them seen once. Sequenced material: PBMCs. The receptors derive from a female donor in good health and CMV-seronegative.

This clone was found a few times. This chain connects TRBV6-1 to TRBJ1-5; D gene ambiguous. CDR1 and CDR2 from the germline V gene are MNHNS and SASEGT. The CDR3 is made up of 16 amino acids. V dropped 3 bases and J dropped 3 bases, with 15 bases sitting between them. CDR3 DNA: TGTGCCAGCAGTGATAATAGTTACGACTTCAATCAGCCCCAGCATTTT. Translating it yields CASSDNSYDFNQPQHF.

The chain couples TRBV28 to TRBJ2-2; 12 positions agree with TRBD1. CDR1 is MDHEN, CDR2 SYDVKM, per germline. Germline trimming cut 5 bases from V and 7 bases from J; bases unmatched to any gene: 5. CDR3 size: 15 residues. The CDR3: CASSPGTGGFGELFF. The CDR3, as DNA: TGTGCCAGCAGTCCCGGGACAGGGGGCTTCGGGGAGCTGTTTTTT.

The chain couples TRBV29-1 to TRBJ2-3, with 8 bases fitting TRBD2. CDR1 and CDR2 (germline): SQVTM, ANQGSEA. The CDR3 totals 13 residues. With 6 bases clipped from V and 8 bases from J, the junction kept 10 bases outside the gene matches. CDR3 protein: CSVGTSQGGTQYF. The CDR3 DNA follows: TGCAGCGTCGGGACTAGTCAGGGTGGTACGCAGTATTTT.

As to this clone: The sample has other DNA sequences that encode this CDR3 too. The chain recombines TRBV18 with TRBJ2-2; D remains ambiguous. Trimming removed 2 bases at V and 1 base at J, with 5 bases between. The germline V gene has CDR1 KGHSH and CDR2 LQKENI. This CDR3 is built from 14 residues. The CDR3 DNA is TGTGCCAGCTCACCAGGGCAGAACACCGGGGAGCTGTTTTTT. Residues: CASSPGQNTGELFF.

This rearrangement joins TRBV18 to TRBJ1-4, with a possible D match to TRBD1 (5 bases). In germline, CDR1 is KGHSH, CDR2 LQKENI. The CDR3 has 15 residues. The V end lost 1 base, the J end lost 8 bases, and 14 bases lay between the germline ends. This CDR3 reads CASSPRGSLGEKLFF. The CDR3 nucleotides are TGTGCCAGCTCACCACGGGGCAGCTTGGGGGAAAAACTGTTTTTT. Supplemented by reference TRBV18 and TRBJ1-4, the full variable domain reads NAGVMQNPRHLVRRRGQEARLRCSPMKGHSHVYWYRQLPEEGLKFMVYLQKENIIDESGMPKERFSAEFPKEGPSILRIQQVVRGDSAAYFCASSPRGSLGEKLFFGSGTQLSVL.

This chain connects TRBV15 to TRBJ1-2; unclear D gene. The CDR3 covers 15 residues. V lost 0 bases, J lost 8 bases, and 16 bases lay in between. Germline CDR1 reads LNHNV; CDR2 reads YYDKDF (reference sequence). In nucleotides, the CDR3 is TGTGCCACCAGCAGAGACGATGGGGAGGGTTCGGGCTACACCTTC. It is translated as CATSRDDGEGSGYTF.

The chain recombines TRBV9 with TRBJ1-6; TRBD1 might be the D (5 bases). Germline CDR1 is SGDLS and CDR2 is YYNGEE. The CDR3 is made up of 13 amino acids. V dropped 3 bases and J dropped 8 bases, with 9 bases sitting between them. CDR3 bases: TGTGCCAGCAGCGAGATAGGGGATTCACCCCTCCACTTT. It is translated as CASSEIGDSPLHF. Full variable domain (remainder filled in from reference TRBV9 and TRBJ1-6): DSGVTQTPKHLITATGQRVTLRCSPRSGDLSVYWYQQSLDQGLQFLIQYYNGEERAKGNILERFSAQQFPDLHSELNLSSLELGDSALYFCASSEIGDSPLHFGNGTRLTVT.

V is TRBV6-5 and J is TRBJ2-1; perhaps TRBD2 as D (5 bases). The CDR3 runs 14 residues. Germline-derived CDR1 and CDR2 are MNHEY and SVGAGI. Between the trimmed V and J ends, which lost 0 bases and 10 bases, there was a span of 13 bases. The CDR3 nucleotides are TGTGCCAGCAGTTACTCCCAGGCGGGCTTAGAGCAGTTCTTC. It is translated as CASSYSQAGLEQFF.

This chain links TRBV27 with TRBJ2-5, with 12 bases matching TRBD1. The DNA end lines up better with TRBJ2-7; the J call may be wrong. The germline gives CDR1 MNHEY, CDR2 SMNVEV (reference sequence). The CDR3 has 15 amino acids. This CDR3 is CASSLSGQGAPEQYF. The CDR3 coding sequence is TGTGCCAGCAGTCTCTCGGGACAGGGGGCTCCCGAGCAGTACTTC.

The CDR3 sequence: CATSRDPHSSYEQYF. The CDR3 coding sequence is TGTGCCACCAGCAGAGATCCCCACAGCTCCTACGAGCAGTACTTC. The V and J genes are TRBV15 and TRBJ2-7; no clear D. The CDR3 loop spans 15 amino acids. V was pared by 0 bases and J by 0 bases, with 9 bases between. Germline CDR1 LNHNV, CDR2 YYDKDF (reference sequence). Supplemented by reference TRBV15 and TRBJ2-7, the full variable domain reads DAMVIQNPRYQVTQFGKPVTLSCSQTLNHNVMYWYQQKSSQAPKLLFHYYDKDFNNEADTPDNFQSRRPNTSFCFLDIRSPGLGDTAMYLCATSRDPHSSYEQYFGPGTRLTVT.

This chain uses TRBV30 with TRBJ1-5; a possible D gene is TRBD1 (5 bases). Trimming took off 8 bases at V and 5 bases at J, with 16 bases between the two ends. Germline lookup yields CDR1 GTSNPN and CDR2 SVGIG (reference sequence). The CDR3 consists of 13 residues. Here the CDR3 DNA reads TGTGCCCTCGGGGCAGGGAGGGATCAGCCCCAGCATTTT. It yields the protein CALGAGRDQPQHF.

The CDR3 spells CASSPQGKETQYF. DNA of the CDR3: TGTGCCAGCTCACCACAGGGGAAAGAGACCCAGTACTTC. The gene calls are TRBV18 and TRBJ2-5; D perhaps matches TRBD1 (5 bases). This CDR3 is built from 13 residues. Germline values: CDR1 KGHSH, CDR2 LQKENI. The V gene lost 1 base and the J gene lost 3 bases, with 6 bases spanning the gap.

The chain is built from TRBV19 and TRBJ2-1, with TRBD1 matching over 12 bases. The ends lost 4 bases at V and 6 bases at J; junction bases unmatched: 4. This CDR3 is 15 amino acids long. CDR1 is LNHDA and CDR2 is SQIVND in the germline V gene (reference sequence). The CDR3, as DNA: TGTGCCAGTAGTACCGGGACAGGGGGCATCAATGAGCAGTTCTTC. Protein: CASSTGTGGINEQFF.

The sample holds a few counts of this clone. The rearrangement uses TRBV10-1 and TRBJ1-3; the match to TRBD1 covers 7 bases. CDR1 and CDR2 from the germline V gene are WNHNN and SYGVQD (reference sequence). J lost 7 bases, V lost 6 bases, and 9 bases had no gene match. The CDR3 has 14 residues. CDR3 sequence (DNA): TGCGCCAGCAGGTCCCCGGGACAGTGGAACACCATATATTTT. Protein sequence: CASRSPGQWNTIYF.

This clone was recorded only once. The CDR3 coding sequence is TGTGCCAGCAGCTTGGACAGGGAGACAGATACGCAGTATTTT. Translating it yields CASSLDRETDTQYF. The rearrangement uses TRBV7-9 and TRBJ2-3, with 8 bases matching TRBD1. V was clipped by 3 bases and J by 3 bases; unmatched bases: 2. Germline assignment: CDR1 SEHNR and CDR2 FQNEAQ (reference sequence). This CDR3 has 14 amino acids.

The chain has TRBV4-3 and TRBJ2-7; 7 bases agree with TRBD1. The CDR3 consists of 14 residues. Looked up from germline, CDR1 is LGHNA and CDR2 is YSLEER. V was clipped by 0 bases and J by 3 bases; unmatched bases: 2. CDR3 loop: CASSQEPGGYEQYF. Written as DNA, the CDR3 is TGCGCCAGCAGCCAAGAGCCAGGGGGCTACGAGCAGTACTTC.

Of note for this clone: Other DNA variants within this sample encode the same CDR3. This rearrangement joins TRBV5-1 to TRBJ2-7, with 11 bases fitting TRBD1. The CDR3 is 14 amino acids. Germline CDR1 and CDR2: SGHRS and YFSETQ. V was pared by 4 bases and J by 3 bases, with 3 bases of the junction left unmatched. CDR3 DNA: TGCGCCAGCAGCCCAGGGACAGGGGGCTACGAGCAGTACTTC. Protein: CASSPGTGGYEQYF.

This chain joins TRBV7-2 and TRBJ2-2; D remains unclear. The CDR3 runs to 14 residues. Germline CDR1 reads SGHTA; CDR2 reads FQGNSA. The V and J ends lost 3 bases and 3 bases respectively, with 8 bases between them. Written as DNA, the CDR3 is TGTGCCAGCAGCTTGCAGGCTTACACCGGGGAGCTGTTTTTT. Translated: CASSLQAYTGELFF.

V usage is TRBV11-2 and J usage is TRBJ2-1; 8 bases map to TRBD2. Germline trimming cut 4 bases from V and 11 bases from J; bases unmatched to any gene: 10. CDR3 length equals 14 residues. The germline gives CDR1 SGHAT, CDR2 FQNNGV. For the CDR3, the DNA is TGTGCCAGCAGCTACCCCGGGAGGGCCATGCAGCAGTTCTTC. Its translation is CASSYPGRAMQQFF.

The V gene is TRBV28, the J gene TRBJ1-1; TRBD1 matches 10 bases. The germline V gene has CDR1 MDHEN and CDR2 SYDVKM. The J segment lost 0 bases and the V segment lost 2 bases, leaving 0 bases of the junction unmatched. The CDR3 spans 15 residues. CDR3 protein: CASSLGQGVNTEAFF. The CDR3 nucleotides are TGTGCCAGCAGTTTAGGACAGGGGGTGAACACTGAAGCTTTCTTT.

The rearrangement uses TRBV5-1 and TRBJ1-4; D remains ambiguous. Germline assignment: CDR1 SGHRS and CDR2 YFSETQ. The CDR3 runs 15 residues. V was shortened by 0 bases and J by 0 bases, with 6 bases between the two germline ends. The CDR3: CASSLAVPTNEKLFF. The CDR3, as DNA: TGCGCCAGCAGCTTGGCCGTCCCAACTAATGAAAAACTGTTTTTT.

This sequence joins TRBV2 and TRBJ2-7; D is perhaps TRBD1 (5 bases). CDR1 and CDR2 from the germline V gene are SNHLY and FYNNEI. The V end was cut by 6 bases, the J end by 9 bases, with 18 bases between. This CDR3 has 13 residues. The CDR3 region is CASRAGFVLPQYF. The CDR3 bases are TGTGCCAGCAGGGCAGGGTTTGTTCTACCGCAGTACTTC.

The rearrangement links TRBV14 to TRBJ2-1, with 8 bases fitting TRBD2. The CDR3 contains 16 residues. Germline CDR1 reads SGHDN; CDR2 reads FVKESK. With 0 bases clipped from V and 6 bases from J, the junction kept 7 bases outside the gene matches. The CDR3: CASSQDPGLGSNEQFF. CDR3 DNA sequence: TGTGCCAGCAGCCAAGATCCGGGACTAGGCTCCAATGAGCAGTTCTTC.